One and the same sample provided the 3 T cell receptor beta chains below, sequenced in a study of blood T cell repertoires in COVID-19. The table came from immunoSEQ multiplex PCR; TCRdb's copy has only in-frame clones and leaves some out. This repertoire shows under 300,000 clones, roughly 90% found once; its top ten account for 1.9%. The material sequenced was PBMCs or T cells enriched from blood (not recorded which). Receptors were obtained from a woman aged 55 to 70 who had recovered from COVID-19.

V gene TRBV6-4 combines with J gene TRBJ1-6, with D unresolved. The CDR3 consists of 15 residues. Germline V gene lookup returns CDR1 MRHNA and CDR2 SNTAGT. V was clipped by 5 bases and J by 0 bases, with 8 bases between them. In nucleotides, the CDR3 is TGTGCCAGCAGTTTATCACACTCCTATAATTCACCCCTCCACTTT. This translates into CASSLSHSYNSPLHF.

The genes are TRBV5-6 and TRBJ2-1, with no clear D. V dropped 2 bases and J dropped 0 bases, with 6 bases sitting between them. The CDR3 consists of 14 residues. Looked up from germline, CDR1 is SGHDT and CDR2 is YYEEEE. In DNA, the CDR3 is TGTGCCAGCAGCTTTGGTAGCTCCTACAATGAGCAGTTCTTC. It specifies CASSFGSSYNEQFF.

This chain uses TRBV18 with TRBJ1-5; 8 nucleotides match TRBD1. There are 16 residues in the CDR3. The V gene end was trimmed by 6 bases and the J gene end by 4 bases; junction bases not matched to a gene: 11. Germline CDR1 KGHSH, CDR2 LQKENI. CDR3 residues: CASSPIGQGLNQPQHF. DNA of the CDR3: TGTGCCAGCTCTCCCATAGGACAGGGCCTTAATCAGCCCCAGCATTTT. The full variable domain, completed using reference TRBV18 and TRBJ1-5, is NAGVMQNPRHLVRRRGQEARLRCSPMKGHSHVYWYRQLPEEGLKFMVYLQKENIIDESGMPKERFSAEFPKEGPSILRIQQVVRGDSAAYFCASSPIGQGLNQPQHFGDGTRLSIL.